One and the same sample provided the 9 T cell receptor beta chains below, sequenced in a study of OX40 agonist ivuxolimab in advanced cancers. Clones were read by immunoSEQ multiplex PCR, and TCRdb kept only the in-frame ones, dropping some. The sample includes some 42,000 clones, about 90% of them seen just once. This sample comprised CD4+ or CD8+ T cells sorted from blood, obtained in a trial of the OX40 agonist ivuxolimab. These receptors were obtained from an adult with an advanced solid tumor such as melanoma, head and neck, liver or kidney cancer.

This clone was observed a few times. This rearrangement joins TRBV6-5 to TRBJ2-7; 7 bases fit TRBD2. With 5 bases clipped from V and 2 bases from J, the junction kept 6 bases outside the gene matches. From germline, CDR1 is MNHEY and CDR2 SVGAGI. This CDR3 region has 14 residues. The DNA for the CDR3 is TGTGCCAGCAGTCCGCTCGGGACTACCTACGAGCAGTACTTC. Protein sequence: CASSPLGTTYEQYF.

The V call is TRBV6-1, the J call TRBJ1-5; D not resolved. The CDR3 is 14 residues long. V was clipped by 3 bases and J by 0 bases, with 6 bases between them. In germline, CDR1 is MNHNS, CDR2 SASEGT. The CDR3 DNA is TGTGCCAGCAGTGATGCGAGTAGCAATCAGCCCCAGCATTTT. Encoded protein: CASSDASSNQPQHF.

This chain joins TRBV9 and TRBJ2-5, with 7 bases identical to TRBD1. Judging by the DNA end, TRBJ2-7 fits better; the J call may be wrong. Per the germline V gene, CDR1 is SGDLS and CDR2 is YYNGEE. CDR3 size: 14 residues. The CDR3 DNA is TGTGCCAGCAGCGTAGGAACAGGGGTTCGCGAGCAGTACTTC. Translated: CASSVGTGVREQYF.

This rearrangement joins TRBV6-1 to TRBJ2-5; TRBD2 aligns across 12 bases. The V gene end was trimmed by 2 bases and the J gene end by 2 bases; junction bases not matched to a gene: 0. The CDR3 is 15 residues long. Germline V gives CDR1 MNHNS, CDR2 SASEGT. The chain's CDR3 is CASSELAGGQETQYF. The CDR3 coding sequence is TGTGCCAGCAGTGAACTAGCGGGGGGGCAAGAGACCCAGTACTTC.

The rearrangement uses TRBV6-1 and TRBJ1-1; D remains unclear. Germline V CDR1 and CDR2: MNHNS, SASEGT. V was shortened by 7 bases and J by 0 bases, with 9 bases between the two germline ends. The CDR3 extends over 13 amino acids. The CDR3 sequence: CASTRSVNTEAFF. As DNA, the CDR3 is TGTGCCAGCACGAGGAGCGTGAACACTGAAGCTTTCTTT.

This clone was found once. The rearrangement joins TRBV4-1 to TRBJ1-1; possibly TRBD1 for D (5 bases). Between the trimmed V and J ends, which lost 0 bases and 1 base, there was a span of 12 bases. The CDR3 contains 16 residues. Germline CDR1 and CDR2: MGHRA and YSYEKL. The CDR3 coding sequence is TGCGCCAGCAGCCAAGATCTCGCCAGGGCGAACACTGAAGCTTTCTTT. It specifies CASSQDLARANTEAFF.

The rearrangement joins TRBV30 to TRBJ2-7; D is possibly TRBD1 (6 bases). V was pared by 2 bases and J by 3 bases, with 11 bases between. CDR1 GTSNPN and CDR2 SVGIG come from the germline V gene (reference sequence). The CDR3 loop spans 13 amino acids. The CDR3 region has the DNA TGTGCCTGGAGTAGACAGGAGAACTACGAGCAGTACTTC. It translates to CAWSRQENYEQYF.

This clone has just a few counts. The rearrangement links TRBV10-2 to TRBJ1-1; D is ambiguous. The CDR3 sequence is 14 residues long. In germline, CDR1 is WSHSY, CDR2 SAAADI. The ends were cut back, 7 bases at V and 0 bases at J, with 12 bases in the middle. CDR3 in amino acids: CASKFGSMNTEAFF. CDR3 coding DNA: TGCGCCAGCAAATTCGGATCCATGAACACTGAAGCTTTCTTT.

The CDR3 coding sequence is TGTGCCAGCAGATCACCTCCCGGGGACTCTTCCTCCTACGAGCAGTACTTC. This sequence encodes CASRSPPGDSSSYEQYF. This chain links TRBV27 with TRBJ2-7; D perhaps matches TRBD2 (6 bases). Germline CDR1 reads MNHEY; CDR2 reads SMNVEV (reference sequence). CDR3 length equals 17 residues. Trimming removed 6 bases at V and 0 bases at J, with 21 bases between.